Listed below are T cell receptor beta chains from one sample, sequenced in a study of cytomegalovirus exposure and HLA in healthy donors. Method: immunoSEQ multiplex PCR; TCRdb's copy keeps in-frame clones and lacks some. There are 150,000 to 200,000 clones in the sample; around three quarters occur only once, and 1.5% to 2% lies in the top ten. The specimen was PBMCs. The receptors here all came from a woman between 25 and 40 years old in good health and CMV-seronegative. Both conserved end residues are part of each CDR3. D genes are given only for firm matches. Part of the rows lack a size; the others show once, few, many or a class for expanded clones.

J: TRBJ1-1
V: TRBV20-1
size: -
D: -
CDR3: CSAKSMQVAFF
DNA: TGCAGTGCTAAGTCGATGCAGGTGGCTTTCTTT

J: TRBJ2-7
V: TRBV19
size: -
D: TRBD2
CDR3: CASSILLAGGHDEQYF
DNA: TGTGCCAGTAGTATCCTTCTAGCGGGGGGCCACGACGAGCAGTACTTC

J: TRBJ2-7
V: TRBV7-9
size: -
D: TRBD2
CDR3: CASSLGGEAGGYEQYF
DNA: TGTGCCAGCAGCTTAGGCGGTGAGGCGGGAGGGTACGAGCAGTACTTC

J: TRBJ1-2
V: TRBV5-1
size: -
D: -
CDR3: CASNPGNFYGYTF
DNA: TGCGCCAGCAACCCGGGAAACTTCTATGGCTACACCTTC

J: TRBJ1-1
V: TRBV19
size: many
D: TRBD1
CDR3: CASSINRGFPEAFF
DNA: TGTGCCAGTAGTATCAACAGGGGCTTTCCTGAAGCTTTCTTT

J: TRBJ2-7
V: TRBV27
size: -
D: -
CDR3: CASSLSGPHYEQYF
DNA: TGTGCCAGCAGTTTATCTGGCCCCCACTACGAGCAGTACTTC

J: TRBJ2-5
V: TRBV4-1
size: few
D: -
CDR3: CASSRKDSGGETQYF
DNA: TGCGCCAGCAGCCGCAAAGACAGTGGGGGGGAGACCCAGTACTTC

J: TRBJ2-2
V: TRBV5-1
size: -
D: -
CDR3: CASSLDGLPTTGELFF
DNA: TGCGCCAGCAGCTTGGATGGACTTCCGACCACCGGGGAGCTGTTTTTT

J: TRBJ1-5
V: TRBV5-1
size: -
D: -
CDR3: CASSLAGMDQPQHF
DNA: TGCGCCAGCAGCTTGGCGGGAATGGATCAGCCCCAGCATTTT

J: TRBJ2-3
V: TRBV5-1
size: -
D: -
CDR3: CASSLMNPADTQYF
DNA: TGCGCCAGCAGCTTAATGAATCCGGCAGATACGCAGTATTTT

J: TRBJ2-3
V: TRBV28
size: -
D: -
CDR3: CASSLTNTLAEAQYF
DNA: TGTGCCAGCAGTCTTACCAACACCTTAGCGGAAGCGCAGTATTTT

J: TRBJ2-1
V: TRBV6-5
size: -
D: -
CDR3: CASRGAGLYNEQFF
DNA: TGTGCCAGTCGAGGAGCGGGCCTGTACAATGAGCAGTTCTTC

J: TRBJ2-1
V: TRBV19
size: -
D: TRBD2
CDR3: CASSISLLARAGEQFF
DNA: TGTGCCAGTAGTATTTCGTTACTAGCACGAGCGGGGGAGCAGTTCTTC

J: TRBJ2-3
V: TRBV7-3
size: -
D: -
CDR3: CASSPLGGASWDTQYF
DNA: TGTGCCAGCAGCCCCCTAGGCGGAGCGAGTTGGGATACGCAGTATTTT

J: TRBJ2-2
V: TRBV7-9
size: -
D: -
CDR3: CASSPQTGELFF
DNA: TGTGCCAGCAGCCCGCAAACTGGGGAGCTGTTTTTT

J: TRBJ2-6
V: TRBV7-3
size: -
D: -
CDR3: CASSPSLPGANVLTF
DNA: TGTGCCAGCAGTCCCTCCCTCCCTGGGGCCAACGTCCTGACTTTC

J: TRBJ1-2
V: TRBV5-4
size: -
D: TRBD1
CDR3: CASSLGGQGGFYGYTF
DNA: TGTGCCAGCAGCTTGGGGGGACAGGGAGGATTCTATGGCTACACCTTC

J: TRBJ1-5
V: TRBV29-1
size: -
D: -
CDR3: CSAWIGGQPQHF
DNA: TGCAGCGCTTGGATAGGAGGCCAGCCCCAGCATTTT

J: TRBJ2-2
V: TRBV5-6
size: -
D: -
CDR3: CASSLRGIGGELFF
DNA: TGTGCCAGCAGCTTGAGGGGGATAGGCGGGGAGCTGTTTTTT

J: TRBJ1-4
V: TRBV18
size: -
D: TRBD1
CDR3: CASSPPGQGGEKLFF
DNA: TGTGCCAGCTCACCACCGGGACAGGGGGGAGAAAAACTGTTTTTT

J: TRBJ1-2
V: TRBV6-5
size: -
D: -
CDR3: CASSYNSNYGYTF
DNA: TGTGCCAGCAGTTACAATTCGAACTATGGCTACACCTTC

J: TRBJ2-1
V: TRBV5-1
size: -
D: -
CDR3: CASSLETGSSYNEQFF
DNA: TGCGCCAGCAGCTTGGAGACCGGGAGCTCCTACAATGAGCAGTTCTTC

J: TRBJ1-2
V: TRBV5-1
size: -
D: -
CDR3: CASSSVYTNYGYPF
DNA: TGCGCCAGCAGCTCCGTCTATACTAACTATGGCTACCCCTTC

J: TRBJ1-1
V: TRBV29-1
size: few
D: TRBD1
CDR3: CSVYRGQVEAFF
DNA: TGCAGCGTTTACAGGGGGCAAGTTGAAGCTTTCTTT

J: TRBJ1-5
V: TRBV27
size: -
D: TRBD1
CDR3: CASSTDPGQGWQPQHF
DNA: TGTGCCAGCAGTACCGATCCGGGACAGGGGTGGCAGCCCCAGCATTTT

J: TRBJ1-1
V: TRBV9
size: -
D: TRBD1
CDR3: CASSVGQGATTEAFF
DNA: TGTGCCAGCAGCGTAGGACAGGGGGCGACGACTGAAGCTTTCTTT

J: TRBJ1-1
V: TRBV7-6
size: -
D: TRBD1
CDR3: CASSLAGGAGEAFF
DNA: TGTGCCAGCAGCTTAGCAGGGGGCGCCGGTGAAGCTTTCTTT

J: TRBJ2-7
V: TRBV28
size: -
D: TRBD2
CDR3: CASSLGGRLAGANEQYF
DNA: TGTGCCAGCAGTTTGGGTGGTCGGCTAGCGGGAGCGAACGAGCAGTACTTC

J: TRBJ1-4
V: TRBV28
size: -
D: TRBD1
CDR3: CASKEDRVPEKLFF
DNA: TGTGCCAGCAAAGAGGACAGGGTTCCTGAAAAACTGTTTTTT

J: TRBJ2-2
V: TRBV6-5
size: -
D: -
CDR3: CASSYGSGTGELFF
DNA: TGTGCCAGCAGTTACGGGAGTGGGACCGGGGAGCTGTTTTTT

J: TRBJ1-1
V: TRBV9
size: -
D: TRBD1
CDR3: CASSSEWGTGGTEAFF
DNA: TGTGCCAGCAGCTCCGAGTGGGGGACAGGGGGCACTGAAGCTTTCTTT

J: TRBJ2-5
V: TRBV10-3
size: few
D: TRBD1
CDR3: CAISRQGGRETQYF
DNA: TGTGCCATCAGTCGACAGGGGGGTCGAGAGACCCAGTACTTC

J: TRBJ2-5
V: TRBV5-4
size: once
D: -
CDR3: CASSQGGLLGQETQYF
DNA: TGTGCCAGCAGCCAAGGCGGGTTATTAGGGCAAGAGACCCAGTACTTC

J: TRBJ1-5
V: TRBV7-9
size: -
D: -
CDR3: CSSSLRNQPQHF
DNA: TGTTCCAGCAGCTTACGTAATCAGCCCCAGCATTTT